The next 19 T cell receptor beta chains were all read from a single sample in a study of cytomegalovirus exposure and HLA in healthy donors. PCR used 60 Vbeta primers and 13 Jbeta primers. The repertoire was sequenced with immunoSEQ multiplex PCR; TCRdb's copy has only in-frame clones and lacks some. The table has 150,000 to 200,000 clones, 70% to 85% seen once. Material for sequencing was PBMCs. Every receptor here comes from a boy aged 2 to 10 in good health and CMV-seronegative.

The count of this clone is one. The chain is built from TRBV5-4 and TRBJ2-5; D ambiguous. The CDR3 runs to 14 residues. V dropped 4 bases and J dropped 2 bases, with 12 bases sitting between them. The germline CDR1 and CDR2 sequences are SGHNT and YYREEE (reference sequence). In DNA form, the CDR3 reads TGTGCCAGCAGCAGTGCGGATCCTCAAGAGACCCAGTACTTC. It is translated as CASSSADPQETQYF.

This clone was seen more than once but under ten times. This chain links TRBV29-1 with TRBJ2-7; TRBD2 agrees at 8 bases. Germline CDR1 and CDR2: SQVTM and ANQGSEA. The V and J ends lost 7 bases and 10 bases, in that order; junction bases with no gene match: 15. This CDR3 has 13 amino acids. This CDR3 reads CSAVRPGLGLQYF. The CDR3 DNA is TGCAGCGCTGTACGACCGGGACTAGGTCTTCAGTACTTC.

As DNA, the CDR3 is TGTGCCAGCAGCTTAGGCGAGAATCAGCCCCAGCATTTT. Amino acids: CASSLGENQPQHF. The chain uses TRBV7-6 and TRBJ1-5; D gene uncertain. The CDR3 runs to 13 residues. Trimming left V 1 base short and J 4 bases short, with 5 bases between. Germline CDR1 reads SGHVS; CDR2 reads FNYEAQ. Filled out from reference TRBV7-6 and TRBJ1-5, the complete variable domain reads GAGVSQSPRYKVTKRGQDVALRCDPISGHVSLYWYRQALGQGPEFLTYFNYEAQQDKSGLPNDRFSAERPEGSISTLTIQRTEQRDSAMYRCASSLGENQPQHFGDGTRLSIL.

This clone was seen just once. This chain uses TRBV5-6 with TRBJ2-3, with 9 bases lining up with TRBD2. V shed 4 bases, J shed 9 bases, and the junction held 9 bases outside the gene matches. CDR1 SGHDT and CDR2 YYEEEE come from the germline V gene. The CDR3 is 14 amino acids. The DNA of the CDR3 is TGTGCCAGCAGCGCGCCTAGCGGGGTCGACACGCAGTATTTT. It encodes CASSAPSGVDTQYF.

The chain is built from TRBV4-3 and TRBJ2-3; unclear D gene. This CDR3 has 16 amino acids. V was shortened by 0 bases and J by 6 bases, with 16 bases between the two germline ends. From germline, CDR1 is LGHNA and CDR2 YSLEER. The CDR3 loop reads CASSQDTSPARDTQYF. CDR3 DNA sequence: TGCGCCAGCAGCCAAGATACATCCCCCGCTAGGGATACGCAGTATTTT.

The rearrangement uses TRBV7-9 and TRBJ2-3; a possible D gene is TRBD1 (5 bases). Germline lookup yields CDR1 SEHNR and CDR2 FQNEAQ (reference sequence). Deletions cut 3 bases from V and 3 bases from J, with 7 bases between. The CDR3 covers 13 residues. The CDR3 here is CASSFRETDTQYF. CDR3 sequence (DNA): TGTGCCAGCAGCTTCAGGGAAACAGATACGCAGTATTTT.

V is TRBV11-3 and J is TRBJ2-3, with TRBD1 as a possible D gene (6 bases). Trimming removed 6 bases from V and 7 bases from J, with 14 bases in between. The CDR3 runs 13 residues. Germline values: CDR1 SGHNT, CDR2 YENEEA. Written as DNA, the CDR3 is TGTGCCAGCAGTAGGGGGACCCGACATACGCAGTATTTT. Protein sequence: CASSRGTRHTQYF. Using reference TRBV11-3 and TRBJ2-3 for the parts outside the CDR3, the full variable domain is EAGVVQSPRYKIIEKKQPVAFWCNPISGHNTLYWYLQNLGQGPELLIRYENEEAVDDSQLPKDRFSAERLKGVDSTLKIQPAELGDSAVYLCASSRGTRHTQYFGPGTRLTVL.

This clone was seen a handful of times. V and J are TRBV7-2 and TRBJ1-5; 8 bases line up with TRBD1. Germline CDR1 reads SGHTA; CDR2 reads FQGNSA. CDR3 length equals 16 residues. With 5 bases clipped from V and 2 bases from J, the junction kept 8 bases outside the gene matches. CDR3 DNA: TGTGCCAGCAGCCCCTGGACAGGGATGGGCAATCAGCCCCAGCATTTT. This codes for CASSPWTGMGNQPQHF. Full variable domain (remainder filled in from reference TRBV7-2 and TRBJ1-5): GAGVSQSPSNKVTEKGKDVELRCDPISGHTALYWYRQSLGQGLEFLIYFQGNSAPDKSGLPSDRFSAERTGGSVSTLTIQRTQQEDSAVYLCASSPWTGMGNQPQHFGDGTRLSIL.

DNA of the CDR3: TGTGCCAGCAGTGAAGCGTTGATAGGGAGCGATGAGCAGTTCTTC. Translated, it gives CASSEALIGSDEQFF. The chain uses TRBV6-1 and TRBJ2-1; a weak D match, TRBD2 (5 bases). The V end lost 0 bases, the J end lost 8 bases, and 14 bases lay between the germline ends. The CDR3 is 15 amino acids. Germline V gives CDR1 MNHNS, CDR2 SASEGT.

This chain joins TRBV15 and TRBJ1-5; D is perhaps TRBD1 (6 bases). This CDR3 spans 17 amino acids. The germline V gene encodes CDR1 LNHNV and CDR2 YYDKDF (reference sequence). Deletions cut 5 bases from V and 3 bases from J, with 20 bases between. The CDR3 protein is CATSPRTQTGINQPQHF. In nucleotides, the CDR3 is TGTGCCACCAGCCCTCGAACCCAAACAGGGATCAATCAGCCCCAGCATTTT.

V usage is TRBV18 and J usage is TRBJ1-1, with D possibly TRBD1 on 6 matching bases. The CDR3 totals 17 residues. The V gene's germline CDR1 is KGHSH and CDR2 LQKENI. Trimming stripped 0 bases from V and 0 bases from J, with 14 bases between. The CDR3 DNA follows: TGTGCCAGCTCACCACCTAACGGACGGGACATGAACACTGAAGCTTTCTTT. Its protein product is CASSPPNGRDMNTEAFF.

The rearrangement joins TRBV5-4 to TRBJ1-2; possible D gene TRBD1, 5 bases. V was pared by 0 bases and J by 4 bases, with 13 bases between. This CDR3 spans 15 amino acids. Per the germline V gene, CDR1 is SGHNT and CDR2 is YYREEE (reference sequence). DNA for the CDR3: TGTGCCAGCAGCTTGGTAGTCGGGGGAAGCTATGGCTACACCTTC. It specifies CASSLVVGGSYGYTF.

The chain carries TRBV30 and TRBJ2-3; the match to TRBD2 covers 8 bases. Germline V gives CDR1 GTSNPN, CDR2 SVGIG (reference sequence). The CDR3 totals 16 residues. The V segment lost 0 bases and the J segment 4 bases; nucleotides outside the gene matches: 9. As DNA, the CDR3 is TGTGCCTGGAGTGTAAAAGGAGCGGGGGCGCCAGATACGCAGTATTTT. This sequence encodes CAWSVKGAGAPDTQYF. Filled out from reference TRBV30 and TRBJ2-3, the complete variable domain reads SQTIHQWPATLVQPVGSPLSLECTVEGTSNPNLYWYRQAAGRGLQLLFYSVGIGQISSEVPQNLSASRPQDRQFILSSKKLLLSDSGFYLCAWSVKGAGAPDTQYFGPGTRLTVL.

The V gene is TRBV19, the J gene TRBJ2-7, with D perhaps matching TRBD2 (6 bases). Between the trimmed V and J ends, which lost 5 bases and 2 bases, there was a span of 22 bases. Germline V gene sequence: CDR1 LNHDA, CDR2 SQIVND (reference sequence). The CDR3 contains 17 residues. CDR3 nucleotide sequence: TGTGCCAGTAGTCCCCGAGGATCTAGCGCGGCCCCCTACGAGCAGTACTTC. Its translation: CASSPRGSSAAPYEQYF.

The rearrangement joins TRBV9 to TRBJ2-7, with TRBD1 matching over 8 bases. The ends lost 1 base at V and 3 bases at J; junction bases unmatched: 3. The germline V gene has CDR1 SGDLS and CDR2 YYNGEE. The CDR3 loop spans 14 amino acids. The CDR3 nucleotides are TGTGCCAGCAGCGTAATAGACAGGGGCTACGAGCAGTACTTC. Its translation: CASSVIDRGYEQYF.

V and J are TRBV7-2 and TRBJ2-7; TRBD2 aligns across 11 bases. CDR3 length equals 20 residues. The germline V gene has CDR1 SGHTA and CDR2 FQGNSA. V trimming: 0 bases; J trimming: 7 bases; junction bases outside the gene matches: 20. CDR3 nucleotides: TGTGCCAGCAGCTTAGCGCTCGGCCTAGCGGGGGGCCTTAAGGGGTGTGAGCAGTACTTC. It specifies CASSLALGLAGGLKGCEQYF.

The CDR3 protein is CATSRVGRSYEQYF. The CDR3 DNA follows: TGTGCCACCAGCAGAGTCGGGAGGTCCTACGAGCAGTACTTC. The chain joins TRBV15 to TRBJ2-7; 7 nucleotides agree with TRBD2. The ends lost 1 base at V and 1 base at J; junction bases unmatched: 1. This CDR3 is built from 14 residues. The V gene's germline CDR1 is LNHNV and CDR2 YYDKDF (reference sequence).

This clone has just a few counts. At the DNA level, this CDR3 is encoded by other sequences in the same sample as well. The CDR3 DNA follows: TGTGCCAGTAGTATAGGTCAGGGGAATCAGCCCCAGCATTTT. Protein: CASSIGQGNQPQHF. V is TRBV19 and J is TRBJ1-5; D is perhaps TRBD1 (6 bases). CDR3 length: 14 amino acids. Deletions cut 1 base from V and 4 bases from J, with 8 bases between. Germline V gene data show CDR1 as LNHDA and CDR2 as SQIVND (reference sequence).

V and J are TRBV28 and TRBJ2-1, with D tentatively TRBD1 (6 bases). V was cut by 10 bases and J by 2 bases, with 15 bases left in between. The CDR3 has 14 amino acids. Germline V lookup: CDR1 MDHEN, CDR2 SYDVKM. CDR3: CATSLGAPYNEQFF. As DNA, the CDR3 is TGTGCCACCTCTTTGGGGGCACCCTACAATGAGCAGTTCTTC.